This T cell receptor beta chain was profiled in a study of blood T cells in healthy people across ages. Study results and caveats: While age rose, TCR beta diversity per million T cells dropped in a roughly linear way. Naive T cell percentage and TCR beta diversity correlated strongly.

For the second PCR, which ran for 7 to 11 cycles, a sample-barcoded 5' primer and a J-beta primer mix were used. Via MiXCR, TCRdb re-called the 5' RACE reads, giving one row per CDR3 protein. The sample lists about 680,000 distinct CDR3 sequences; about half were seen once. With regard to this clonotype: Its antigen is still unknown.

Source material: blood. The TCR originated in a woman aged 60-70 years in good health.

This chain's CDR3 is CATSRNTDTQYF. The CDR3, as DNA: TGTGCCACCAGCCGAAACACAGATACGCAGTATTTT. The rearrangement joins TRBV15 to TRBJ2-3; D ambiguous. Trimming shortened V by 5 bases and J by 2 bases, and 5 bases separated the two germline ends. CDR1 is LNHNV and CDR2 is YYDKDF in the germline V gene (reference sequence). This CDR3 spans 12 amino acids.